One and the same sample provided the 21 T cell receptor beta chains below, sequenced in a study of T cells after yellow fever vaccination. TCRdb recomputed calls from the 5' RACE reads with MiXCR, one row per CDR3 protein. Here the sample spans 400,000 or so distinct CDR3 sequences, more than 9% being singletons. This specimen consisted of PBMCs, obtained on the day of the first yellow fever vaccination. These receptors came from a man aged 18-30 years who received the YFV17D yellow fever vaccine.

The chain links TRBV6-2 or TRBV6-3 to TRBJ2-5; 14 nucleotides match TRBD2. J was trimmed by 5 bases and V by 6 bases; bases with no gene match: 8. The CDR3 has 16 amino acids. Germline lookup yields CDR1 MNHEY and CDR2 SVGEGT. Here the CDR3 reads CASSPGLAGGWETQYF. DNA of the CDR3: TGTGCCAGCAGCCCAGGACTAGCGGGGGGATGGGAGACCCAGTACTTC.

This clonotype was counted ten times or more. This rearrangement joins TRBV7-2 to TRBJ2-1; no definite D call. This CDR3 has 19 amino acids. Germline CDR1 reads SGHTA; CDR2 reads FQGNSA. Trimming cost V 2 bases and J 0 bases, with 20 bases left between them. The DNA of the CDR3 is TGTGCCAGCAGCTTACGCTCTAGAGGCTTTCTGAGCTCCTACAATGAGCAGTTCTTC. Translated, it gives CASSLRSRGFLSSYNEQFF. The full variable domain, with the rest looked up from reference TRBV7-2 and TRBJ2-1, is GAGVSQSPSNKVTEKGKDVELRCDPISGHTALYWYRQSLGQGLEFLIYFQGNSAPDKSGLPSDRFSAERTGGSVSTLTIQRTQQEDSAVYLCASSLRSRGFLSSYNEQFFGPGTRLTVL.

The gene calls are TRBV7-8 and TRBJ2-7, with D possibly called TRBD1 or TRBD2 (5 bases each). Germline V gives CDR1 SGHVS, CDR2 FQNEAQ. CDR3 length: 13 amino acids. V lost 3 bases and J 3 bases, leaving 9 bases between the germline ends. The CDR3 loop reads CASSLGPVYEQYV. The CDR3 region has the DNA TGTGCCAGCAGCTTGGGACCTGTCTACGAGCAGTACGTC.

In nucleotides, the CDR3 is TGCGTACTCCGTGCAACGGTGGGACACAATGAGCAGTTCTTC. It specifies CVLRATVGHNEQFF. This chain uses TRBV4-3 with TRBJ2-1; D may be TRBD1 or TRBD2 (5 bases each). CDR3 length: 14 amino acids. Germline CDR1 reads LGHNA; CDR2 reads YSLEER.

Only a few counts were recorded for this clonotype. CDR3 nucleotide sequence: TGCAGTGCTAGAGAAAACCCAGTCACCGGGGAGACTGAAGCTTTCTTT. Encoded protein: CSARENPVTGETEAFF. The chain carries TRBV20-1 and TRBJ1-1; no definite D call. The CDR3 is 16 residues long. V lost 0 bases and J 5 bases, leaving 19 bases between the germline ends. Per the germline V gene, CDR1 is DFQATT and CDR2 is SNEGSKA (reference sequence).

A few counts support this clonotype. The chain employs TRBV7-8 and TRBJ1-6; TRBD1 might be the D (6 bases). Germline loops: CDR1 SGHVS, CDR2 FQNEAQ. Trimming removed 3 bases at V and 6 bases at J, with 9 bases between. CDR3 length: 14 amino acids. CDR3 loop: CASSFSRGNSPLHF. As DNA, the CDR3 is TGTGCCAGCAGCTTTTCCAGGGGTAATTCACCCCTCCACTTT.

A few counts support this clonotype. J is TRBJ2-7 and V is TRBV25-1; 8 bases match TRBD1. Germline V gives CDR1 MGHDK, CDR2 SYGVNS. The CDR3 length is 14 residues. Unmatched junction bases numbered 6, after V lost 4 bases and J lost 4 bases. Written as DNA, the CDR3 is TGTGCCAGCAGTGGTAGCAGGGGGCGGTACGAGCAGTACTTC. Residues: CASSGSRGRYEQYF.

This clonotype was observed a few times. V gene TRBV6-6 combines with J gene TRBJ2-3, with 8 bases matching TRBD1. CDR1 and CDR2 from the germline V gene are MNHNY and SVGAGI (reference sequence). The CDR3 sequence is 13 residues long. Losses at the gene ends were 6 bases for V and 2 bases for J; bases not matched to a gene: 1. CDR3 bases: TGTGCCAGCAGGACAGGGGTCACAGATACGCAGTATTTT. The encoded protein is CASRTGVTDTQYF.

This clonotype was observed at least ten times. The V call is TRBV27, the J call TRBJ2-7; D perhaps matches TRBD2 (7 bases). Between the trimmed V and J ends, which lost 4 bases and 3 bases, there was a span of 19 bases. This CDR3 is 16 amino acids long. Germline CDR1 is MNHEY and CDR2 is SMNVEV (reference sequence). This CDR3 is CASSSRGRGPYYEQYF. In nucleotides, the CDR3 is TGTGCCAGCAGTTCCCGGGGGCGGGGGCCCTACTACGAGCAGTACTTC.

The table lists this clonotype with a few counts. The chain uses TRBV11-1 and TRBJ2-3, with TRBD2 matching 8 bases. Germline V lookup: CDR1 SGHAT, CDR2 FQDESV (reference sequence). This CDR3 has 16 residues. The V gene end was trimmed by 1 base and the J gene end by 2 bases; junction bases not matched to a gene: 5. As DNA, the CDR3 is TGTGCCAGCAGCTTAGGGACTAGCAGTTACACAGATACGCAGTATTTT. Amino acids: CASSLGTSSYTDTQYF.

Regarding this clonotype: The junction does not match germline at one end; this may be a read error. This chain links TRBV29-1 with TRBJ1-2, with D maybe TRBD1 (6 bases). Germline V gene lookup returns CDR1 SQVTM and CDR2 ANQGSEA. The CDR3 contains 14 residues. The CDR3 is CSVEASGVNNGYTF. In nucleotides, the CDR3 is TGCAGCGTTGAAGCGTCAGGGGTTAACAATGGCTACACCTTC. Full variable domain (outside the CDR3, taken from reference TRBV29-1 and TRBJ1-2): SAVISQKPSRDICQRGTSLTIQCQVDSQVTMMFWYRQQPGQSLTLIATANQGSEATYESGFVIDKFPISRPNLTFSTLTVSNMSPEDSSIYLCSVEASGVNNGYTFGSGTRLTVV.

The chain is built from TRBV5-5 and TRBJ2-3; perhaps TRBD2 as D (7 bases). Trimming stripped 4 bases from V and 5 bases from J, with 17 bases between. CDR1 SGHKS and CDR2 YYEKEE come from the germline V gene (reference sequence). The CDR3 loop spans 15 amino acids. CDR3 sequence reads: CASSLFSGGEDTQYF. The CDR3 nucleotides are TGTGCCAGCAGCCTTTTCTCGGGGGGCGAAGATACGCAGTATTTT. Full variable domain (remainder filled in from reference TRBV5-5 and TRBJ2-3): DAGVTQSPTHLIKTRGQQVTLRCSPISGHKSVSWYQQVLGQGPQFIFQYYEKEERGRGNFPDRFSARQFPNYSSELNVNALLLGDSALYLCASSLFSGGEDTQYFGPGTRLTVL.

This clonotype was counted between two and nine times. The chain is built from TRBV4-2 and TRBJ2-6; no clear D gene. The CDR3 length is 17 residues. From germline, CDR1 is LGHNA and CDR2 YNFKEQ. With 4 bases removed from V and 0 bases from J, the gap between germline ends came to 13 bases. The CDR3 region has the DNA TGTGCCAGCAGCCCAGCAGGCACTAACTCTGGGGCCAACGTCCTGACTTTC. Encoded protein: CASSPAGTNSGANVLTF.

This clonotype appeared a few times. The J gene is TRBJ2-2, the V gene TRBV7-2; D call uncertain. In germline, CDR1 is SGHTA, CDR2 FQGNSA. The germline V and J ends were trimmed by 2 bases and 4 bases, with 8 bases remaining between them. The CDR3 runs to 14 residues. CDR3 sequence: CASSLLYSTGELFF. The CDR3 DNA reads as TGTGCCAGCAGCTTATTGTACAGCACCGGGGAGCTGTTTTTT.

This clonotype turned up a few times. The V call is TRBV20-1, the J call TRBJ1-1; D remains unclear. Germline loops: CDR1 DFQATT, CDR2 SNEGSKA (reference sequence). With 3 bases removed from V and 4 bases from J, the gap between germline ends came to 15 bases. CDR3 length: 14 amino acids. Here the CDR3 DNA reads TGCAGTGCTAGCATGGGAGGGATGGGCACTGAAGCTTTCTTT. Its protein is CSASMGGMGTEAFF.

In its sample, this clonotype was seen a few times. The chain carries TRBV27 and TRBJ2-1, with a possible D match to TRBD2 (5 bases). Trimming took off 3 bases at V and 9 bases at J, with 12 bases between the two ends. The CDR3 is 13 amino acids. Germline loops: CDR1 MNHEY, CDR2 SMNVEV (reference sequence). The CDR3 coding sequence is TGTGCCAGCAGTTTGTTTTCCCGGGGTGAGCAGTTCTTC. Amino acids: CASSLFSRGEQFF.

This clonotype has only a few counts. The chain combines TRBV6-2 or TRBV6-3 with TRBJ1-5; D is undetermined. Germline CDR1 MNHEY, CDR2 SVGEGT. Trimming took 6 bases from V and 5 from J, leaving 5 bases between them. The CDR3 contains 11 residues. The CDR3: CASRQDQPQHF. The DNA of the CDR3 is TGTGCCAGCAGACAAGATCAGCCCCAGCATTTT.

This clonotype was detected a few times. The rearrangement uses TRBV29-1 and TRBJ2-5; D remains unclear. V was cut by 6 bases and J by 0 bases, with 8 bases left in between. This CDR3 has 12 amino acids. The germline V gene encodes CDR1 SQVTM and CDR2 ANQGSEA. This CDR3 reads CSVIADQETQYF. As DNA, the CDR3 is TGCAGCGTCATAGCAGACCAAGAGACCCAGTACTTC.

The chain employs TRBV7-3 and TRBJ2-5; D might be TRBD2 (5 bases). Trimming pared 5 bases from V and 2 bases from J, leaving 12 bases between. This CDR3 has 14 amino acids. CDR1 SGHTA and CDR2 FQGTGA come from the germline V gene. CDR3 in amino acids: CASSRFGVQETQYF. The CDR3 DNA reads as TGTGCCAGCAGCCGATTCGGGGTACAAGAGACCCAGTACTTC.

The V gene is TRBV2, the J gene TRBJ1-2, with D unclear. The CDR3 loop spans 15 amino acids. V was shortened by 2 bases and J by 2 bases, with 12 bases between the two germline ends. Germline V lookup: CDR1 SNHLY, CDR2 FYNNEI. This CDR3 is CASSELSVGNYGYTF. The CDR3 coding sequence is TGTGCCAGCAGTGAATTGTCGGTGGGGAACTATGGCTACACCTTC. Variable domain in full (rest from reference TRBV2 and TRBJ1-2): EPEVTQTPSHQVTQMGQEVILRCVPISNHLYFYWYRQILGQKVEFLVSFYNNEISEKSEIFDDQFSVERPDGSNFTLKIRSTKLEDSAMYFCASSELSVGNYGYTFGSGTRLTVV.

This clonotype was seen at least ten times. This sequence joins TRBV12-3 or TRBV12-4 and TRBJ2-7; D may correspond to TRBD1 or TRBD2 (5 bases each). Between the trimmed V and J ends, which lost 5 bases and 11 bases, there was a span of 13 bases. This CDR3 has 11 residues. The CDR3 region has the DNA TGTGCCAGCAGTGACCGGGGCAGGGAGTACTTC. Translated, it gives CASSDRGREYF.